This T cell receptor (beta chain) was sequenced during a study of identical twins. This clonotype was found many times. Its antigen is unidentified. Whole-study results and caveats: Sharing of beta out-of-frame sequences by twins showed a weaker excess. Diverse VJ usage suggested most zero-insertion clonotypes were not invariant T cells.

TCRdb reprocessed the 5' RACE reads via MiXCR and lists one record per CDR3 protein. The repertoire consists of about 720,000 distinct CDR3 sequences, with 8.6% occurring once and the leading ten covering 0.85% to 1%. A further study also used this sample, focusing on yellow fever vaccine responses in identical twins. That publication notes: Twins showed a vaccine T cell response that reportedly seemed partly convergent, partly personalized.

Sequenced: PBMCs. The clonotype comes from a young woman in good health.

In nucleotides, the CDR3 is TGTGCCACCAGTGATTTATCCGAGCAGTACTTC. This encodes CATSDLSEQYF. V and J are TRBV24-1 and TRBJ2-7; D is uncertain. The CDR3 length is 11 residues. V lost 1 base and J lost 6, with 3 bases in between. Germline V gene lookup returns CDR1 KGHDR and CDR2 SFDVKD.